What follows are 17 T cell receptor beta chains derived from one specimen sequenced in a study of blood T cells in healthy people across ages. The authors ran a second PCR of roughly 7 to 11 cycles using a sample-barcoded 5' primer and a J-beta primer mix. TCRdb redid the calling of the 5' RACE reads with MiXCR, one entry per CDR3 protein. The data show over 600,000 distinct CDR3 sequences, with around 50% seen just once and 15% to 20% held by the top ten. Sequenced: blood. These receptors were taken from an elderly man in good health.

This clonotype has a count of ten or more. The chain is built from TRBV7-9 and TRBJ2-5, with D maybe TRBD2 (5 bases). Trimming removed 8 bases from V and 11 bases from J, with 18 bases in between. The CDR3 has 12 amino acids. Germline V gene data show CDR1 as SEHNR and CDR2 as FQNEAQ (reference sequence). CDR3 in DNA: TGTGCCAGCGTGGCTTACGAGGGTGAGCAGTACTTC. Amino acid sequence: CASVAYEGEQYF.

The chain couples TRBV30 to TRBJ2-1; 7 nucleotides agree with TRBD2. The trim removed 4 bases at V and 2 bases at J, leaving 11 bases unmatched. The germline V gene encodes CDR1 GTSNPN and CDR2 SVGIG (reference sequence). The CDR3 runs 16 residues. CDR3 sequence reads: CAWILGRGTTYNEQFF. CDR3 in DNA: TGTGCCTGGATCTTAGGACGGGGGACTACCTACAATGAGCAGTTCTTC.

There are a few counts of this clonotype. V gene TRBV28 combines with J gene TRBJ2-7; D is perhaps TRBD2 (5 bases). V was shortened by 2 bases and J by 4 bases, with 18 bases between the two germline ends. This CDR3 spans 16 amino acids. Germline CDR1 is MDHEN and CDR2 is SYDVKM. DNA of the CDR3: TGTGCCAGCAGTTTAGGGGTTCGGGGTCCCTCTTACGAGCAGTACTTC. This encodes CASSLGVRGPSYEQYF.

In DNA form, the CDR3 reads TGTGCCAGCAGCTCATGGCCCTCCGGGACAGGGGCCTACGAGCAGTACTTC. Its translation is CASSSWPSGTGAYEQYF. The chain joins TRBV7-2 to TRBJ2-7; 10 bases agree with TRBD1. The germline V gene encodes CDR1 SGHTA and CDR2 FQGNSA. Trimming at V came to 4 bases and at J to 2 bases, leaving 11 bases not matched to a gene. The length of the CDR3 is 17 residues.

This rearrangement joins TRBV7-2 to TRBJ2-3; D is unresolved. V was cut by 8 bases and J by 0 bases, with 9 bases left in between. This CDR3 is 13 amino acids long. The germline gives CDR1 SGHTA, CDR2 FQGNSA. DNA for the CDR3: TGTGCCAGCGGCAAGGGAAGCACAGATACGCAGTATTTT. It encodes CASGKGSTDTQYF.

The chain recombines TRBV29-1 with TRBJ1-2; D not certain. Germline V CDR1 and CDR2: SQVTM, ANQGSEA. V dropped 6 bases and J dropped 0 bases, with 20 bases sitting between them. The CDR3 extends over 16 amino acids. CDR3: CSVAPDGIGANYGYTF. The CDR3 DNA sequence: TGCAGCGTCGCCCCAGACGGAATAGGAGCTAACTATGGCTACACCTTC.

This CDR3 reads CASSPPPGLAGAYEQYF. CDR3 nucleotide sequence: TGTGCCAGCAGTCCGCCCCCCGGACTAGCGGGAGCCTACGAGCAGTACTTC. V gene TRBV27 combines with J gene TRBJ2-7; 13 bases fit TRBD2. This CDR3 comprises 17 residues. The junction had 9 bases not matched to a gene; V was cut back by 5 bases and J by 2 bases. From germline, CDR1 is MNHEY and CDR2 SMNVEV (reference sequence).

The CDR3 sequence is CASSLSGSSETQYF. CDR3 DNA: TGTGCCAGCAGCCTTAGCGGGAGTAGTGAGACCCAGTACTTC. This chain connects TRBV3-1 to TRBJ2-5; 9 bases line up with TRBD2. Germline V gene data show CDR1 as LGHDT and CDR2 as YNNKEL (reference sequence). V dropped 4 bases and J dropped 5; count of bases not matched to a gene: 5. The CDR3 consists of 14 residues.

This clonotype was counted a few times. CDR3 DNA sequence: TGCAGTGCTAGAGCCTGGGGGGTGTCCTACGAGCAGTACTTC. It codes for CSARAWGVSYEQYF. The chain employs TRBV20-1 and TRBJ2-7; D is perhaps TRBD2 (6 bases). The germline gives CDR1 DFQATT, CDR2 SNEGSKA (reference sequence). The CDR3 contains 14 residues. V was trimmed by 1 base and J by 1 base, leaving 11 bases between them.

The chain carries TRBV29-1 and TRBJ2-3; D is uncertain. Germline values: CDR1 SQVTM, CDR2 ANQGSEA. This CDR3 spans 10 amino acids. The V gene lost 1 base and the J gene lost 14 bases, with 10 bases spanning the gap. The CDR3, as DNA: TGCAGCGTTGAAGGCGACACAGTGTATTTT. Translation: CSVEGDTVYF.

Of note for this clonotype: A read error may be the cause here, since a much bigger clone is one base away. The V and J genes are TRBV4-2 and TRBJ1-2; tentatively, D is TRBD1 (6 bases). Germline V CDR1 and CDR2: LGHNA, YNFKEQ. V was trimmed by 2 bases and J by 7 bases, leaving 11 bases between them. CDR3 length equals 13 residues. CDR3 region: CASSQSGGCGYTF. CDR3 nucleotides: TGTGCCAGCAGCCAAAGTGGGGGCTGTGGCTACACCTTC.

The chain carries TRBV7-9 and TRBJ2-2; D might be TRBD2 (5 bases). Trimming took 4 bases from V and 6 from J, leaving 6 bases between them. Germline-derived CDR1 and CDR2 are SEHNR and FQNEAQ (reference sequence). The CDR3 totals 12 residues. CDR3 region: CASSSDSGELFF. CDR3 bases: TGTGCCAGCAGCTCGGACTCCGGGGAGCTGTTTTTT.

The V call is TRBV7-9, the J call TRBJ1-1; TRBD1 is a possible D gene (5 bases). This CDR3 has 16 amino acids. Germline V gives CDR1 SEHNR, CDR2 FQNEAQ (reference sequence). Trimming shortened V by 3 bases and J by 7 bases, and 21 bases separated the two germline ends. The CDR3 DNA follows: TGTGCCAGCAGCTTTTTAGTGGAATGGGGGAGGTTTGAAGCTTTCTTT. Its translation: CASSFLVEWGRFEAFF.

The rearrangement joins TRBV15 to TRBJ2-3; D uncertain. CDR1 and CDR2 (germline): LNHNV, YYDKDF (reference sequence). This CDR3 comprises 16 residues. The V end was cut by 0 bases, the J end by 0 bases, with 10 bases between. This CDR3 reads CATSRDPLSSTDTQYF. The CDR3 DNA reads as TGTGCCACCAGCAGAGATCCACTATCTAGCACAGATACGCAGTATTTT.

This clonotype was recorded at least ten times. The CDR3 reads CASSSFRTTGVLTF. In DNA form, the CDR3 reads TGTGCCAGCAGCTCCTTCCGGACCACAGGGGTCCTGACTTTC. The chain carries TRBV7-9 and TRBJ2-6; possible D gene TRBD1, 6 bases. The germline V gene has CDR1 SEHNR and CDR2 FQNEAQ (reference sequence). The CDR3 length is 14 residues. V was clipped by 4 bases and J by 13 bases, with 17 bases between them.

In DNA form, the CDR3 reads TGTGCCACCAGCAGAGATCGTCAGGCTTATGGCTACACCTTC. This gives the protein CATSRDRQAYGYTF. This rearrangement joins TRBV15 to TRBJ1-2; D uncertain. Germline CDR1 reads LNHNV; CDR2 reads YYDKDF (reference sequence). Trimming left V 0 bases short and J 5 bases short, with 10 bases between. This CDR3 is built from 14 residues.

The chain recombines TRBV14 with TRBJ2-6; D is perhaps TRBD2 (6 bases). Trimming shortened V by 4 bases and J by 4 bases, and 11 bases separated the two germline ends. The CDR3 is 15 amino acids. Germline CDR1 reads SGHDN; CDR2 reads FVKESK. The DNA for the CDR3 is TGTGCCAGCAGCCCCCGGGGGTGGGGGGCCAACGTCCTGACTTTC. Encoded protein: CASSPRGWGANVLTF.